Listed below are T cell receptor beta chains from one sample, sequenced in a study of blood T cells in healthy people across ages. In TCRdb, the 5' RACE reads were re-called with MiXCR into one record per CDR3 protein. This table has about 620,000 distinct CDR3 sequences, about 50% appearing once. What was sequenced was blood. Source of these receptors: a woman of 80 years or more in good health. CDR3s include the opening cysteine and the closing phenylalanine or tryptophan. The D gene is left open where the match is weak. The size of a clone is reported for some rows only, either as once, few or many, or as a class for expanded clones.

J	size	D	V	CDR3	DNA
TRBJ2-5	NA	NA	TRBV27	CASSPTVQETQYF	TGTGCCAGCAGTCCGACAGTCCAAGAGACCCAGTACTTC
TRBJ2-1	NA	NA	TRBV20-1	CSALSSSEQFF	TGCAGTGCTTTGTCGAGCAGTGAGCAGTTCTTC
TRBJ2-5	many	NA	TRBV7-2	CASSLLVRETQYF	TGTGCCAGCAGCCTACTAGTTAGAGAGACCCAGTACTTC
TRBJ2-3	NA	TRBD2	TRBV6-5	CASSYSGGVMDTQYF	TGTGCCAGCAGTTATAGCGGGGGGGTTATGGATACGCAGTATTTT
TRBJ1-6	NA	NA	TRBV7-2	CASSFRRRSRDWSPLHF	TGTGCCAGCAGCTTTCGTAGAAGGTCTAGGGACTGGTCACCCCTCCACTTT
TRBJ2-7	many	NA	TRBV29-1	CSVEARREQYF	TGCAGCGTTGAAGCCCGTCGCGAGCAGTACTTC
TRBJ2-5	once	NA	TRBV29-1	CSAASTGYPSETQYF	TGCAGCGCCGCCTCGACAGGTTACCCCTCGGAGACCCAGTACTTC
TRBJ2-7	many	TRBD1	TRBV12-3/TRBV12-4	CASGRDRSNYEQYF	TGTGCCAGCGGCCGGGACAGGAGCAATTACGAGCAGTACTTC
TRBJ2-7	NA	NA	TRBV4-1	CASSQSGAPRDEQYF	TGCGCCAGCAGCCAGTCAGGGGCGCCACGGGACGAGCAGTACTTC
TRBJ2-3	NA	NA	TRBV20-1	CSQGTASTDTQYF	TGCAGCCAGGGGACCGCTAGCACAGATACGCAGTATTTT
TRBJ2-4	NA	NA	TRBV20-1	CSAKLSGKNIQYF	TGCAGTGCTAAACTAAGCGGGAAAAACATTCAGTACTTC
TRBJ2-7	NA	NA	TRBV2	CASSGGTGTLEQYF	TGTGCCAGCAGTGGAGGGACTGGTACACTCGAGCAGTACTTC
TRBJ2-4	NA	TRBD1	TRBV13	CASSPTRTGRNIQYF	TGTGCCAGCAGCCCGACGCGGACAGGGAGAAACATTCAGTACTTC
TRBJ2-1	NA	NA	TRBV19	CASSISTGEQFF	TGTGCCAGTAGTATTTCGACCGGTGAGCAGTTCTTC
TRBJ1-5	many	NA	TRBV28	CASSFALGDNQPQHF	TGTGCCAGCAGTTTTGCCCTAGGAGACAATCAGCCCCAGCATTTT
TRBJ2-7	many	TRBD2	TRBV5-1	CASSSPGLGISEQYF	TGCGCCAGCAGCTCTCCGGGACTAGGTATCTCAGAACAGTACTTC
TRBJ2-7	once	NA	TRBV20-1	CSAEIPGHQSSYEQYF	TGCAGTGCTGAAATTCCGGGACACCAGAGCTCCTACGAGCAGTACTTC
TRBJ2-1	NA	NA	TRBV5-1	CASSPPWISYNEQFF	TGCGCCAGCAGCCCGCCGTGGATCTCCTACAATGAGCAGTTCTTC
TRBJ2-5	NA	NA	TRBV25-1	CASSDEGETQYF	TGTGCCAGCAGTGATGAGGGAGAGACCCAGTACTTC
TRBJ2-5	few	TRBD1	TRBV5-1	CASSFAGQGSETQYF	TGCGCCAGCAGCTTCGCGGGACAGGGTTCCGAGACCCAGTACTTC
TRBJ2-1	NA	TRBD2	TRBV30	CAWNDRLAGNNEQFF	TGTGCCTGGAATGATCGGCTAGCGGGAAACAATGAGCAGTTCTTC
TRBJ2-3	once	TRBD2	TRBV29-1	CSDTSGNTDTQYF	TGCAGCGACACTAGCGGGAACACAGATACGCAGTATTTT
TRBJ2-7	NA	NA	TRBV12-3/TRBV12-4	CASSEGLTPYEQYF	TGTGCCAGCAGTGAGGGCCTTACACCCTACGAGCAGTACTTC
TRBJ2-6	NA	TRBD2	TRBV7-8	CASSFPTLRLAGGPGANVLTF	TGTGCCAGCAGCTTCCCGACTCTCCGCTTAGCGGGGGGCCCTGGGGCCAACGTCCTGACTTTC